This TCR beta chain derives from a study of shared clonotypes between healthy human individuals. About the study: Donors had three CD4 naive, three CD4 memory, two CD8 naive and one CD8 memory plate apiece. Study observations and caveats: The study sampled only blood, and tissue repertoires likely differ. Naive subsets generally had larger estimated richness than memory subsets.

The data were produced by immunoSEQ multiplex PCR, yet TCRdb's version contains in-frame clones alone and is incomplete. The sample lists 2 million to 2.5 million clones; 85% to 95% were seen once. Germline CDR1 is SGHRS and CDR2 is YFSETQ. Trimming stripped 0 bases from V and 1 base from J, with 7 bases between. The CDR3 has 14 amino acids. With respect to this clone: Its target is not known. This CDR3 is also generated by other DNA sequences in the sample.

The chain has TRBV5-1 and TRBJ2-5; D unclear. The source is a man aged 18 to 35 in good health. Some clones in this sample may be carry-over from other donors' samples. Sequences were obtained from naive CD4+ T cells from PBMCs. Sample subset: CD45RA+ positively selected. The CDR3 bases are TGCGCCAGCAGCTTGGGCCCGTCCCAAGAGACCCAGTACTTC. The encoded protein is CASSLGPSQETQYF.